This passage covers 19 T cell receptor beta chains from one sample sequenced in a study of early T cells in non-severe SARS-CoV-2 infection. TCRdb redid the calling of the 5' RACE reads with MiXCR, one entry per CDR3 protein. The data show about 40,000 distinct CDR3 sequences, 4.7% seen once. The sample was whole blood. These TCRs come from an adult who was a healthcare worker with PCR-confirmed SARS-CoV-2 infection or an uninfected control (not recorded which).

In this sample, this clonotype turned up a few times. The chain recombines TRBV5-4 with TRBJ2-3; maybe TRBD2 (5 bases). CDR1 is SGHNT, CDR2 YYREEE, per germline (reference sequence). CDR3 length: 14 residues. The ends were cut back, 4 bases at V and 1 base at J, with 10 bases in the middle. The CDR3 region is CASSDGLRTDTQYF. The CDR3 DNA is TGTGCCAGCAGCGACGGACTTCGCACAGATACGCAGTATTTT.

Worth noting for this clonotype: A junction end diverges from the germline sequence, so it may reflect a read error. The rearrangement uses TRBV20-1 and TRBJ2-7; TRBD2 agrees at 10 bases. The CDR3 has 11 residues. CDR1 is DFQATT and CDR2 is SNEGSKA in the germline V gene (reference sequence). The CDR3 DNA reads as TGCAGTGCTAGGCCATCCGGGACTAGCGTCTTC. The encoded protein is CSARPSGTSVF.

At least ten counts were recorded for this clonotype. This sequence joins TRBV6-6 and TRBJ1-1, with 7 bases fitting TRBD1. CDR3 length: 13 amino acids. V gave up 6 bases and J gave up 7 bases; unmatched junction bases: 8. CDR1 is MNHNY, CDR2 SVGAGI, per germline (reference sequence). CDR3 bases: TGTGCCAGCAGCCAAACAGGGGCTCTTGAAGCTTTCTTT. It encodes CASSQTGALEAFF.

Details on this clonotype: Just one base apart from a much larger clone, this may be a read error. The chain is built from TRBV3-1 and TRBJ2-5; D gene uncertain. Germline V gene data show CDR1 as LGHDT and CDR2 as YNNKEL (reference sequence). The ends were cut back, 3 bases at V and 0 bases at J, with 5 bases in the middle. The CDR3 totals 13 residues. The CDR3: CASSQEHQETQYF. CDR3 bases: TGTGCCAGCAGCCAGGAGCACCAAGAGACCCAGTACTTC.

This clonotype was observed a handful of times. In DNA form, the CDR3 reads TGTGCCAGCAGCGTTGTCCAGGGCGGAGGCTCTGGGGCCAACGTCCTGACTTTC. Protein sequence: CASSVVQGGGSGANVLTF. This chain links TRBV9 with TRBJ2-6; D may be TRBD1 or TRBD2 (5 bases each). V gave up 2 bases and J gave up 0 bases, with 15 bases separating them. The CDR3 loop spans 18 amino acids. Germline CDR1 is SGDLS and CDR2 is YYNGEE.

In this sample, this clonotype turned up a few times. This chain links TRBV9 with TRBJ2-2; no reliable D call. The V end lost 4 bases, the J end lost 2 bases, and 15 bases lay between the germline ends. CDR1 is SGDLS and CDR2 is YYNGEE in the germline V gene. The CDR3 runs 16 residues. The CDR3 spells CASSPYRVLNTGELFF. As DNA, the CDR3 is TGTGCCAGCAGCCCCTACCGGGTCCTTAACACCGGGGAGCTGTTTTTT.

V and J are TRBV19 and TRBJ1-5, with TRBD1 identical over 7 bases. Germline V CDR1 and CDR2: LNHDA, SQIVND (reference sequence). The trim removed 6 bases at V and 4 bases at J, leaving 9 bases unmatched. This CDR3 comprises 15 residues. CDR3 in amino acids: CASRTGMEANQPQHF. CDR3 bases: TGTGCCAGTAGGACAGGGATGGAAGCTAATCAGCCCCAGCATTTT.

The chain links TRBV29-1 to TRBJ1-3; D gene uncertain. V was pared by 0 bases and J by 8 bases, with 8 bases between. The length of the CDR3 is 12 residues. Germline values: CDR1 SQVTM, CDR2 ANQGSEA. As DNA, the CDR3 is TGCAGCGTTGAAGAGGGTGCGGACACCATATATTTT. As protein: CSVEEGADTIYF. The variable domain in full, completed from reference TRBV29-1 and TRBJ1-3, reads SAVISQKPSRDICQRGTSLTIQCQVDSQVTMMFWYRQQPGQSLTLIATANQGSEATYESGFVIDKFPISRPNLTFSTLTVSNMSPEDSSIYLCSVEEGADTIYFGEGSWLTVV.

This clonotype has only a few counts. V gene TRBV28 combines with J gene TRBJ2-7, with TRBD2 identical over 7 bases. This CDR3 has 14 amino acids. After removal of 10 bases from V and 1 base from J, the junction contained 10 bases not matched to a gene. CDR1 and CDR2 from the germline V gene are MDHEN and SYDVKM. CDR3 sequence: CATSLGGGSYEQYF. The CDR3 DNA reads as TGTGCCACCTCCCTCGGCGGGGGATCCTACGAGCAGTACTTC.

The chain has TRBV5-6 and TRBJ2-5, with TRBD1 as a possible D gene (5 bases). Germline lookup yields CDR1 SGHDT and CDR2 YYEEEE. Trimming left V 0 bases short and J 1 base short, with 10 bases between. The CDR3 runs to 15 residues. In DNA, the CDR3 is TGTGCCAGCAGCTTGGATGGGCAGGGCCAAGAGACCCAGTACTTC. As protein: CASSLDGQGQETQYF. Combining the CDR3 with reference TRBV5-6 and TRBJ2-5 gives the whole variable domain DAGVTQSPTHLIKTRGQQVTLRCSPKSGHDTVSWYQQALGQGPQFIFQYYEEEERQRGNFPDRFSGHQFPNYSSELNVNALLLGDSALYLCASSLDGQGQETQYFGPGTRLLVL.

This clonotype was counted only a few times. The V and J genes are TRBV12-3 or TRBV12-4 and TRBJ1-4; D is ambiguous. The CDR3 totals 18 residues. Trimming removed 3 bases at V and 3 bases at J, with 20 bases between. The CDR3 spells CASSFEGIGLGSNEKLFF. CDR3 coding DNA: TGTGCCAGCAGTTTTGAGGGAATAGGGCTTGGGTCTAATGAAAAACTGTTTTTT.

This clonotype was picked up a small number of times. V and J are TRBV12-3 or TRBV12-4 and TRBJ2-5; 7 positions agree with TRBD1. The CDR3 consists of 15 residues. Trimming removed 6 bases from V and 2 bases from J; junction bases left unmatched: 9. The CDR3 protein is CASSPRQGTQETQYF. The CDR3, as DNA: TGTGCCAGCAGCCCAAGACAGGGAACGCAAGAGACCCAGTACTTC.

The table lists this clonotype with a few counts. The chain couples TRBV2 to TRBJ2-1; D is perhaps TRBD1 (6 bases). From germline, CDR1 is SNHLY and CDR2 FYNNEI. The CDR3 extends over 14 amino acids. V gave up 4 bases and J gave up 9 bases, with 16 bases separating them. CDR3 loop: CASSVTGDQTEQFF. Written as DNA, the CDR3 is TGTGCCAGCAGTGTGACAGGTGATCAGACTGAGCAGTTCTTC.

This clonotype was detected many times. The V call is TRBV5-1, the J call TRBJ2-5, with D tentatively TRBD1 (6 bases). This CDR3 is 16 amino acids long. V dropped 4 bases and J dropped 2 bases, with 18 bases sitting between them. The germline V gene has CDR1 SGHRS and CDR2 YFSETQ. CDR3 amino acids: CASSQGTTIRQETQYF. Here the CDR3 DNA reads TGCGCCAGCAGCCAGGGGACAACCATACGGCAAGAGACCCAGTACTTC.

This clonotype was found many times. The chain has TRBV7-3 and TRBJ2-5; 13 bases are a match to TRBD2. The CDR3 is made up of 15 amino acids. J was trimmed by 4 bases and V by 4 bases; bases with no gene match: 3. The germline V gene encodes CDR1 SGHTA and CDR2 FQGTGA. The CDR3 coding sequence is TGTGCCAGCAGCTCAACTAGCGGGAGGGGAGAGACCCAGTACTTC. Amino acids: CASSSTSGRGETQYF. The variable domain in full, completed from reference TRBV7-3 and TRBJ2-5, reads GAGVSQTPSNKVTEKGKYVELRCDPISGHTALYWYRQSLGQGPEFLIYFQGTGAADDSGLPNDRFFAVRPEGSVSTLKIQRTERGDSAVYLCASSSTSGRGETQYFGPGTRLLVL.

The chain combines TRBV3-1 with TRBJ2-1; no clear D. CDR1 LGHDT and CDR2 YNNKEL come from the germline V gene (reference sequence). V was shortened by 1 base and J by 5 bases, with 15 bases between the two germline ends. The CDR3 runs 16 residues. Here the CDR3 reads CASSQVTARRNNEQFF. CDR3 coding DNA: TGTGCCAGCAGCCAAGTAACGGCTCGACGGAACAATGAGCAGTTCTTC.

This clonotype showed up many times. CDR3 in amino acids: CSAQTGLRDEQFF. The CDR3 region has the DNA TGCAGCGCACAAACTGGACTTAGGGATGAGCAGTTCTTC. The rearrangement joins TRBV29-1 to TRBJ2-1; possible D gene TRBD2, 5 bases. Trimming took 7 bases from V and 8 from J, leaving 18 bases between them. The CDR3 is 13 residues long. Per the germline V gene, CDR1 is SQVTM and CDR2 is ANQGSEA.

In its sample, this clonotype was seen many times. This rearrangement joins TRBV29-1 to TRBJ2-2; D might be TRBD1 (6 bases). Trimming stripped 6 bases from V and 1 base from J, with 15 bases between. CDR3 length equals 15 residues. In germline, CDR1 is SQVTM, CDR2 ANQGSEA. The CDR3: CSVLPGTLNTGELFF. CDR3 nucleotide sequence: TGCAGCGTACTACCGGGGACACTGAACACCGGGGAGCTGTTTTTT.

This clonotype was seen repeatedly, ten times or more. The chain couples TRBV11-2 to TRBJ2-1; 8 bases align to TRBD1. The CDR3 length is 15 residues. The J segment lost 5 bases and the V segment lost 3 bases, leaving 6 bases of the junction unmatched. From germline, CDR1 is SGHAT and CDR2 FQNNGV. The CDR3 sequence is CASSFRDRTNNEQFF. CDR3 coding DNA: TGTGCCAGCAGCTTCCGGGACAGGACAAACAATGAGCAGTTCTTC. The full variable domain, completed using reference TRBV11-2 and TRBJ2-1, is EAGVAQSPRYKIIEKRQSVAFWCNPISGHATLYWYQQILGQGPKLLIQFQNNGVVDDSQLPKDRFSAERLKGVDSTLKIQPAKLEDSAVYLCASSFRDRTNNEQFFGPGTRLTVL.